This is a list of T cell receptor beta chains from one sample in a study of blood T cell repertoires in COVID-19. Profiling relied on immunoSEQ multiplex PCR, and the TCRdb table lists in-frame clones only, not all of them. Of about 120,000 clones listed, less than 90% are singletons. Sequencing input: PBMCs or T cells enriched from blood (not recorded which). The receptors come from a woman aged 25 to 45 who had recovered from COVID-19. The CDR3 runs from the conserved cysteine through the conserved F or W. D genes are given only for firm matches. Not all rows give a size; the values are once, few, many and, for expanded clones, a class.

V gene: TRBV10-3; J gene: TRBJ2-7; D gene: NA; clone size: NA; CDR3 DNA: TGTGCCATCAGTGAGGGACAGCTCTACGAGCAGTACTTC; CDR3 protein: CAISEGQLYEQYF
V gene: TRBV6-6; J gene: TRBJ2-2; D gene: NA; clone size: NA; CDR3 DNA: TGTGCCAGCAGAGACAGTGCGAAGGCCGGGGAGCTGTTTTTT; CDR3 protein: CASRDSAKAGELFF
V gene: TRBV5-8; J gene: TRBJ1-5; D gene: NA; clone size: NA; CDR3 DNA: TGTGCCAGCAGCTTGCCAGGGTCGGGTAGCAATCAGCCCCAGCATTTT; CDR3 protein: CASSLPGSGSNQPQHF
V gene: TRBV28; J gene: TRBJ1-6; D gene: NA; clone size: NA; CDR3 DNA: TGTGTCACAAAACCCGACAGGACTAATTCACCCCTCCACTTT; CDR3 protein: CVTKPDRTNSPLHF
V gene: TRBV6-5; J gene: TRBJ1-2; D gene: NA; clone size: NA; CDR3 DNA: TGTGCCAGCAGCAACGACAGGCGAGCTAACTATGGCTACACCTTC; CDR3 protein: CASSNDRRANYGYTF
V gene: TRBV6-5; J gene: TRBJ1-1; D gene: NA; clone size: NA; CDR3 DNA: TGTGCCAGCAGTTACCACAGGGTGGGGTGGGACACTGAAGCTTTCTTT; CDR3 protein: CASSYHRVGWDTEAFF
V gene: TRBV6-5; J gene: TRBJ2-7; D gene: TRBD1; clone size: NA; CDR3 DNA: TGTGCCAGCAGCCCCAGGACAGGACCGCCCTACGAGCAGTACTTC; CDR3 protein: CASSPRTGPPYEQYF
V gene: TRBV13; J gene: TRBJ2-1; D gene: TRBD1; clone size: NA; CDR3 DNA: TGTGCCAGCAGCCCCGGACAGGGGGTGTACAATGAGCAGTTCTTC; CDR3 protein: CASSPGQGVYNEQFF
V gene: TRBV19; J gene: TRBJ1-6; D gene: TRBD1; clone size: NA; CDR3 DNA: TGTGCCAGTAGTGACCGGGACAGGGCCAACTCACCCCTCCACTTT; CDR3 protein: CASSDRDRANSPLHF
V gene: TRBV30; J gene: TRBJ1-6; D gene: NA; clone size: NA; CDR3 DNA: TGTGCCTGGAGTGACCGGGGATATAATTCACCCCTCCACTTT; CDR3 protein: CAWSDRGYNSPLHF
V gene: TRBV11-2; J gene: TRBJ2-1; D gene: TRBD2; clone size: once; CDR3 DNA: TGTGCCAGCAGCTCGGGACTAGCGGGGTACAATGAGCAGTTCTTC; CDR3 protein: CASSSGLAGYNEQFF
V gene: TRBV6-2/TRBV6-3; J gene: TRBJ2-5; D gene: TRBD2; clone size: NA; CDR3 DNA: TGTGCCAGCAGTTCAACTAGCGGGGTTCAAGAGACCCAGTACTTC; CDR3 protein: CASSSTSGVQETQYF
V gene: TRBV14; J gene: TRBJ1-3; D gene: TRBD1; clone size: NA; CDR3 DNA: TGTGCCAGCAGCCGACAGGGACTCTCTGGAAACACCATATATTTT; CDR3 protein: CASSRQGLSGNTIYF
V gene: TRBV29-1; J gene: TRBJ1-1; D gene: NA; clone size: NA; CDR3 DNA: TGCAGCGTTGAAGTAGGGGGGAACACTGAAGCTTTCTTT; CDR3 protein: CSVEVGGNTEAFF
V gene: TRBV7-9; J gene: TRBJ1-6; D gene: NA; clone size: NA; CDR3 DNA: TGTGCCAGCAGCTCAGGGTCCTATAATTCACCCCTCCACTTT; CDR3 protein: CASSSGSYNSPLHF